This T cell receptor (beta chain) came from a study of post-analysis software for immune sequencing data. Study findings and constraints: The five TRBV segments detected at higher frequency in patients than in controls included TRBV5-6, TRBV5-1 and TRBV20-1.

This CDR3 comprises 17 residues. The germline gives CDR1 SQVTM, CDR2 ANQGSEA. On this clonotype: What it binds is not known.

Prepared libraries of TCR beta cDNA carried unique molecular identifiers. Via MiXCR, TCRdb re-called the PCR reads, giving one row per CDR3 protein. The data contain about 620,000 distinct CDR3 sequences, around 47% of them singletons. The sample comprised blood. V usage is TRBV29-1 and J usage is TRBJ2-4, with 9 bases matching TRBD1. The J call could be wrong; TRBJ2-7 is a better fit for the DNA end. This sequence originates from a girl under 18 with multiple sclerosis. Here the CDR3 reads CSVEGYPWGTGYYEQYF. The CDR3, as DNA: TGCAGCGTTGAAGGCTACCCCTGGGGGACAGGGTACTACGAGCAGTACTTC.